This T cell receptor beta chain stems from a study of blood T cell repertoires in COVID-19. Authors' analysis steps: Amplification of reference gene primers was used by the study to estimate nucleated cell counts. Clones were sequenced by immunoSEQ multiplex PCR, and TCRdb holds only the in-frame ones, with some missing. For V, J and clone size, that table is used; D and trimming come from the DNA. The top ten clones hold roughly 36% of a sample with 70,000 or so clones, 70% to 85% of them seen once. Deletions cut 5 bases from V and 1 base from J, with 11 bases between. The CDR3 contains 14 residues. Per germline, CDR1 KGHSH and CDR2 LQKENI. The sample holds one count of this clone.

The receptor's source is a woman in her sixties or seventies with acute or convalescent COVID-19. This chain links TRBV18 with TRBJ1-1; D gene unclear. Sequenced material: peripheral blood. The CDR3 here is CASSEGRKNTEAFF. The CDR3 DNA reads as TGTGCCAGCTCAGAAGGGAGAAAGAACACTGAAGCTTTCTTT. Supplemented by reference TRBV18 and TRBJ1-1, the full variable domain reads NAGVMQNPRHLVRRRGQEARLRCSPMKGHSHVYWYRQLPEEGLKFMVYLQKENIIDESGMPKERFSAEFPKEGPSILRIQQVVRGDSAAYFCASSEGRKNTEAFFGQGTRLTVV.